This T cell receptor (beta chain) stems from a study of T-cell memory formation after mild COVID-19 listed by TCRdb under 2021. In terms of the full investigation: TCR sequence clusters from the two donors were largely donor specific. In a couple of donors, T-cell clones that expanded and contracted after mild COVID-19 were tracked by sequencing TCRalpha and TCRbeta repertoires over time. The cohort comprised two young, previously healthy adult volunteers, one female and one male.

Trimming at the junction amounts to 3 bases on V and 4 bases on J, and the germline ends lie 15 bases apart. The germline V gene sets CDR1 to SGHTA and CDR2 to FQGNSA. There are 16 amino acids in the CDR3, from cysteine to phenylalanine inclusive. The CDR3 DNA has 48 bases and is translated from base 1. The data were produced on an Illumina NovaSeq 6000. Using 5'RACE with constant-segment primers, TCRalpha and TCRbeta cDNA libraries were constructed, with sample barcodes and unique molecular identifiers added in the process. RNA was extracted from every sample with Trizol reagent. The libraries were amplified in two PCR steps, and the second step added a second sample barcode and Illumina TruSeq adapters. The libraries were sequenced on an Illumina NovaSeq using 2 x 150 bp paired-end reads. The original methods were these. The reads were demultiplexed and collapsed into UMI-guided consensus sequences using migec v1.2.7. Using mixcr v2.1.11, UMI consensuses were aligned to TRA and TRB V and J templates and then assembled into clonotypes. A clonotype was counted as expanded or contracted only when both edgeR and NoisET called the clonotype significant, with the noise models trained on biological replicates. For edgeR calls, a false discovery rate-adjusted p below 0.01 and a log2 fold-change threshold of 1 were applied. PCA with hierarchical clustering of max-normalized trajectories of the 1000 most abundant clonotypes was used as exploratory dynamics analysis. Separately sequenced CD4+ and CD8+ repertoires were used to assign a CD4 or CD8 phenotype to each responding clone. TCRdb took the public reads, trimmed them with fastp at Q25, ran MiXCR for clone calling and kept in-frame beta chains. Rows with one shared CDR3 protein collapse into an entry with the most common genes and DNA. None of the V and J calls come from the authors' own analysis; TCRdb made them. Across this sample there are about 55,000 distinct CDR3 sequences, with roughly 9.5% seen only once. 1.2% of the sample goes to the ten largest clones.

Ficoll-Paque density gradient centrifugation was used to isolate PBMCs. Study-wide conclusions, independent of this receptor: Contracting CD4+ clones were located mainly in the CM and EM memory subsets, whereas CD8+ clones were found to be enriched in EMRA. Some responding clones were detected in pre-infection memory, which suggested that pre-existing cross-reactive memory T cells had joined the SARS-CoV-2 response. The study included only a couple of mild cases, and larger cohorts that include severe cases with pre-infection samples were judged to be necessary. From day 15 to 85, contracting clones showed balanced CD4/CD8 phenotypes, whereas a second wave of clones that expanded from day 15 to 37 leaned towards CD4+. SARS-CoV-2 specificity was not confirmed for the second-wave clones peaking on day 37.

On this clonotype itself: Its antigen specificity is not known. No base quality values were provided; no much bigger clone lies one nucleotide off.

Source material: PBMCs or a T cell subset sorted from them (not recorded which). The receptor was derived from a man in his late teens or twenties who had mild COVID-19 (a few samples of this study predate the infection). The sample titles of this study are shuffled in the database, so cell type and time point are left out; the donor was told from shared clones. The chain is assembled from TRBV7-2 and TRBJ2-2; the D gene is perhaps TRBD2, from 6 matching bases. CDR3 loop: CASSLGLREPTGELFF. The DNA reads TGTGCCAGCAGCTTGGGACTTCGGGAGCCCACCGGGGAGCTGTTTTTT.